The clone carrying this T cell receptor beta chain has a handful of counts. Germline loops: CDR1 MNHNS, CDR2 SASEGT. The CDR3 totals 14 residues. Trimming left V 6 bases short and J 0 bases short, with 9 bases between. This entry comes from a study of T cells after yellow fever vaccination. TCRdb called the 5' RACE reads again in MiXCR, with one record for every CDR3 protein. This sample has approximately 610,000 distinct CDR3 sequences, with approximately 16% found just once. This receptor was taken from a man between 18 and 29 years old who received the YFV17D yellow fever vaccine. The material was PBMCs, obtained 4 to 6 days after the first yellow fever vaccination. V gene TRBV6-1 combines with J gene TRBJ1-5, with D unclear. CDR3 sequence reads: CASRVGNSNQPQHF. The CDR3 nucleotides are TGTGCCAGCAGGGTGGGGAATAGCAATCAGCCCCAGCATTTT.